This T cell receptor beta chain emerged from a study of patients and donors after allogeneic stem cell transplantation (dated by TCRdb to about 2020). Trimming removed 6 bases from V and 4 bases from J, leaving 10 bases between the germline ends. The germline V gene yields MNHEY for CDR1 and SVGEGT for CDR2. Including the terminal cysteine and phenylalanine, the CDR3 comprises 12 residues. Only CDR3 DNA remains: 36 bases, in frame from the first base. As to this clonotype: The antigen this receptor binds is unknown. Qualities for individual bases were not recorded, and no much larger clone is one base off.

Library preparation used RT-PCR. Sequencing took place on a NextSeq 550. Through fastp at Q25 and MiXCR, TCRdb rebuilt clones from the public reads, retaining in-frame beta chains. Under each unique CDR3 protein, matching rows form one entry showing the most common genes and DNA. The table for this sample lists 150,000 to 200,000 distinct CDR3 sequences; 25% to 35% of them were counted only once. Clones ranked in the top ten supply 2.5% to 3.5% of the sample. This clonotype was obtained from a human donor who was either an allogeneic HSCT recipient or a stem cell or donor lymphocyte infusion donor (not recorded which). It is not recorded whose cells these are; they may come from a transplant donor. The specimen was blood, either unsorted or a sorted T cell fraction (not recorded which). This receptor chain uses TRBV6-2 or TRBV6-3 and TRBJ2-7; the D gene is perhaps TRBD2, on 6 matching bases. The DNA reads as follows: TGTGCCAGCAGGCGAGGAGGGTACGAGCAGTACTTC. Translated, it reads CASRRGGYEQYF.